The clone carrying this TCR beta chain was recorded a few times. The antigen is not known. This sample is part of a study of CD4+ T cells in melanoma. Germline V gives CDR1 MNHEY, CDR2 SMNVEV (reference sequence). V gave up 6 bases and J gave up 4 bases, with 18 bases separating them. The CDR3 is 15 residues long. Points from the study as a whole: Diverse differentiation states were reported for melanoma neoantigen-specific CD4+ T cells.

TCRdb's copy holds only in-frame clones and misses some; the assay was immunoSEQ multiplex PCR. The table includes 9,100 or so clones, 55% to 75% detected once. Sequencing was done on a sample of tumor tissue. V usage is TRBV27 and J usage is TRBJ1-1; D might be TRBD1 (6 bases). The TCR comes from a human donor with melanoma. CDR3 sequence reads: CASSLSDSPFTEAFF. The CDR3 DNA follows: TGTGCCAGCAGCCTCTCGGACAGCCCCTTCACTGAAGCTTTCTTT.